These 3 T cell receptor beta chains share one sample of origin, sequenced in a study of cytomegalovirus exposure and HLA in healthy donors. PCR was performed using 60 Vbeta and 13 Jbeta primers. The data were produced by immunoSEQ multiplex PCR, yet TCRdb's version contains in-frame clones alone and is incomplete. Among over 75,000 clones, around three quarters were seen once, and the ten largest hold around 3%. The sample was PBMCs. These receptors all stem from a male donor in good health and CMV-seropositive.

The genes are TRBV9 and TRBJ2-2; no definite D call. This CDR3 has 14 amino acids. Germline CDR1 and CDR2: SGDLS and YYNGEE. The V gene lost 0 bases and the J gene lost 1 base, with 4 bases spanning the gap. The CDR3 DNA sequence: TGTGCCAGCAGCGTAGTCCAGAACACCGGGGAGCTGTTTTTT. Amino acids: CASSVVQNTGELFF.

The chain's CDR3 is CATLPTGRLGNSPLHF. Here the CDR3 DNA reads TGTGCCACCCTACCGACAGGGCGCCTTGGTAATTCACCCCTCCACTTT. The chain couples TRBV10-3 to TRBJ1-6, with TRBD1 matching over 7 bases. Germline CDR1 reads ENHRY; CDR2 reads SYGVKD. The CDR3 has 16 amino acids. Trimming removed 10 bases from V and 6 bases from J; junction bases left unmatched: 15.

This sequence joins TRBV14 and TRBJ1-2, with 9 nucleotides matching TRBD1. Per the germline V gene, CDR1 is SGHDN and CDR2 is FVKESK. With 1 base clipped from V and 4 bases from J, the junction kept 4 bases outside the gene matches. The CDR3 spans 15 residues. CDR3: CASSQAGTGFYGYTF. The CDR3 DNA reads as TGTGCCAGCAGCCAAGCCGGGACAGGGTTCTATGGCTACACCTTC.